This T cell receptor beta chain stems from a study of molecular identifiers for immune sequencing clone quantification. Study in general: RNA, taken in replicates from about 20,000 or 100,000 naive CD8 cells, was split five ways, with four sequenced.

General study points: The study found clones above 20 RNA copies held over 99% of effector molecules and under 1% in naive cells.

This clonotype was picked up many times. Its antigen is still unknown. MiXCR was run by TCRdb on the PCR reads, yielding one entry per CDR3 protein. The sample holds under 75,000 distinct CDR3 sequences, approximately 18% seen once. Germline V lookup: CDR1 SQVTM, CDR2 ANQGSEA. The CDR3 runs 11 residues. The V end lost 7 bases, the J end lost 0 bases, and 7 bases lay between the germline ends. Sequenced sample: naive CD8+ T cells from blood, with Jurkat cell RNA spiked in. Subset defined: FACS-sorted CD8+CD4-CCR7+CD45RA+ naive T cells. This receptor was identified in a human donor in good health. Some libraries in this study had Jurkat cell RNA spiked in. The V and J genes are TRBV29-1 and TRBJ2-7; D is unresolved. The CDR3 loop reads CSALHSYEQYF. Here the CDR3 DNA reads TGCAGCGCCCTACACTCCTACGAGCAGTACTTC.